Listed below are T cell receptor beta chains from one sample, sequenced in a study of cytomegalovirus exposure and HLA in healthy donors. Assay: immunoSEQ multiplex PCR; the TCRdb copy retains only in-frame clones and omits some. The sample carries fewer than 250,000 clones, roughly 84% recorded once. The specimen sequenced was PBMCs. These receptors were collected from a human donor in good health. CDR3s include the opening cysteine and the closing phenylalanine or tryptophan. A D gene is named only where the DNA matches it firmly. For some rows the clone size is stated as once, few or many, or as a class when expanded; others skip it.

len: 14
j_gene: TRBJ2-2
abundance: -
d_gene: -
v_gene: TRBV6-5
CDR3nt: TGTGCCAGCAGGGGACAAGCCTGGACCGGGGAGCTGTTTTTT
CDR3aa: CASRGQAWTGELFF

len: 15
j_gene: TRBJ2-7
abundance: -
d_gene: TRBD1
v_gene: TRBV18
CDR3nt: TGTGCCAGCTCACTGGGGACAGATCCTACCTACGAGCAGTACTTC
CDR3aa: CASSLGTDPTYEQYF

len: 13
j_gene: TRBJ2-7
abundance: -
d_gene: -
v_gene: TRBV5-1
CDR3nt: TGCGCCAGCAGCCGGGACTGGGGCTACGAGCAGTACTTC
CDR3aa: CASSRDWGYEQYF

len: 15
j_gene: TRBJ2-5
abundance: -
d_gene: -
v_gene: TRBV4-3
CDR3nt: TGCGCCAGCAGCCAATCCGGACTCAAACAAGAGACCCAGTACTTC
CDR3aa: CASSQSGLKQETQYF

len: 14
j_gene: TRBJ1-5
abundance: -
d_gene: -
v_gene: TRBV27
CDR3nt: TGTGCCAGCAGCCTGAACAGTTCTCCCATACCCCAGCATTTT
CDR3aa: CASSLNSSPIPQHF

len: 14
j_gene: TRBJ2-7
abundance: -
d_gene: TRBD2
v_gene: TRBV4-1
CDR3nt: TGCGCCAGCAGCCGCACGGGAGGGCCCAACGAGCAGTACTTC
CDR3aa: CASSRTGGPNEQYF

len: 13
j_gene: TRBJ1-6
abundance: -
d_gene: -
v_gene: TRBV30
CDR3nt: TGTGCCTGGAGTGAAGGGGATAATTCACCCCTCCACTTT
CDR3aa: CAWSEGDNSPLHF

len: 14
j_gene: TRBJ2-3
abundance: -
d_gene: -
v_gene: TRBV27
CDR3nt: TGTGCCAGCAGTTCAGGGTCAAGCACAGATACGCAGTATTTT
CDR3aa: CASSSGSSTDTQYF

len: 14
j_gene: TRBJ2-3
abundance: -
d_gene: -
v_gene: TRBV5-1
CDR3nt: TGCGCCAGCAGCCCTCCTGACAGAACAGATACGCAGTATTTT
CDR3aa: CASSPPDRTDTQYF

len: 14
j_gene: TRBJ1-5
abundance: -
d_gene: -
v_gene: TRBV5-5
CDR3nt: TGTGCCAGCAGCTCTGAGACAGACAATCAGCCCCAGCATTTT
CDR3aa: CASSSETDNQPQHF

len: 15
j_gene: TRBJ2-7
abundance: -
d_gene: -
v_gene: TRBV16
CDR3nt: TGTGCCAGCAGCCAAGGGCCTCCCCACTCCTACGAGCAGTACTTC
CDR3aa: CASSQGPPHSYEQYF

len: 14
j_gene: TRBJ1-2
abundance: few
d_gene: TRBD1
v_gene: TRBV29-1
CDR3nt: TGCAGCGTTCTTCCGGGACAGCGTAACTATGGCTACACCTTC
CDR3aa: CSVLPGQRNYGYTF

len: 14
j_gene: TRBJ2-3
abundance: -
d_gene: TRBD1
v_gene: TRBV5-1
CDR3nt: TGCGCCAGCAGCCGGGACAGGGGATCCGATACGCAGTATTTT
CDR3aa: CASSRDRGSDTQYF

len: 17
j_gene: TRBJ2-3
abundance: -
d_gene: TRBD2
v_gene: TRBV4-3
CDR3nt: TGCGCCAGCAGCCAAGATCCGAGCGGGGGAAGCACAGATACGCAGTATTTT
CDR3aa: CASSQDPSGGSTDTQYF

len: 11
j_gene: TRBJ2-2
abundance: -
d_gene: -
v_gene: TRBV19
CDR3nt: TGTGCCAGTATGCGGGGCAGGGAGCTGTTTTTT
CDR3aa: CASMRGRELFF

len: 17
j_gene: TRBJ2-1
abundance: once
d_gene: TRBD2
v_gene: TRBV11-3
CDR3nt: TGTGCCAGCAGCTGGGGACTAGCGGGAGGACCCTACAATGAGCAGTTCTTC
CDR3aa: CASSWGLAGGPYNEQFF

len: 15
j_gene: TRBJ2-7
abundance: -
d_gene: TRBD2
v_gene: TRBV11-2
CDR3nt: TGTGCCAGCAGCTTAGGGGGGGGAGGCACCTACGAGCAGTACTTC
CDR3aa: CASSLGGGGTYEQYF

len: 18
j_gene: TRBJ1-2
abundance: -
d_gene: -
v_gene: TRBV7-2
CDR3nt: TGTGCCAGCAGCTTGGACCTTGCGAGGCTGGTAGGGGTATATGGCTACACCTTC
CDR3aa: CASSLDLARLVGVYGYTF

len: 13
j_gene: TRBJ2-5
abundance: -
d_gene: TRBD2
v_gene: TRBV2
CDR3nt: TGTGCCCTCACGGGGGGGGCGGGGGAGACCCAGTACTTC
CDR3aa: CALTGGAGETQYF

len: 16
j_gene: TRBJ2-3
abundance: -
d_gene: TRBD2
v_gene: TRBV4-1
CDR3nt: TGCGCCAGCAGCGGGGGGGGAGCGGGAGTCACAGATACGCAGTATTTT
CDR3aa: CASSGGGAGVTDTQYF

len: 14
j_gene: TRBJ1-2
abundance: -
d_gene: -
v_gene: TRBV19
CDR3nt: TGTGCCAGTAGTATAGATCTATGGTCCTATGGCTACACCTTC
CDR3aa: CASSIDLWSYGYTF

len: 15
j_gene: TRBJ2-4
abundance: -
d_gene: TRBD1
v_gene: TRBV4-1
CDR3nt: TGCGCCAGCAGCCAAGCAGGGGGCGGGAAGAACATTCAGTACTTC
CDR3aa: CASSQAGGGKNIQYF

len: 16
j_gene: TRBJ1-4
abundance: -
d_gene: TRBD1
v_gene: TRBV16
CDR3nt: TGTGCCAGCAGCCCAGACAGGGGCAGGGCGGATGAAAAACTGTTTTTT
CDR3aa: CASSPDRGRADEKLFF

len: 15
j_gene: TRBJ2-6
abundance: -
d_gene: -
v_gene: TRBV11-1
CDR3nt: TGTGCCAGCAGGCCCAGGGTTACTGGGGCCAACGTCCTGACTTTC
CDR3aa: CASRPRVTGANVLTF

len: 11
j_gene: TRBJ2-7
abundance: -
d_gene: -
v_gene: TRBV6-5
CDR3nt: TGTGCCAGCAGCAGAAATTACGAGCAGTACTTC
CDR3aa: CASSRNYEQYF

len: 15
j_gene: TRBJ2-1
abundance: -
d_gene: TRBD1
v_gene: TRBV5-1
CDR3nt: TGCGCCAGCAGCTTTGGACAGGGGTCCTACAATGAGCAGTTCTTC
CDR3aa: CASSFGQGSYNEQFF

len: 13
j_gene: TRBJ1-2
abundance: -
d_gene: TRBD1
v_gene: TRBV19
CDR3nt: TGTGCCAGTAGTATGGACAGGGGTAATGGCTACACCTTC
CDR3aa: CASSMDRGNGYTF

len: 16
j_gene: TRBJ2-1
abundance: -
d_gene: TRBD1
v_gene: TRBV5-1
CDR3nt: TGCGCCAGCACCACTGCACCGGGACAGCAAAACAATGAGCAGTTCTTC
CDR3aa: CASTTAPGQQNNEQFF

len: 14
j_gene: TRBJ2-1
abundance: -
d_gene: -
v_gene: TRBV6-6
CDR3nt: TGTGCCAGCAGAAGAGAGAGCTCCTACAATGAGCAGTTCTTC
CDR3aa: CASRRESSYNEQFF

len: 14
j_gene: TRBJ1-1
abundance: -
d_gene: TRBD1
v_gene: TRBV7-3
CDR3nt: TGTGCCAGCAGCTCAGGACAGGGGAACACTGAAGCTTTCTTT
CDR3aa: CASSSGQGNTEAFF

len: 13
j_gene: TRBJ1-1
abundance: -
d_gene: TRBD1
v_gene: TRBV5-4
CDR3nt: TGTGCCAGCAGTTCTACAGGGGGCACTGAAGCTTTCTTT
CDR3aa: CASSSTGGTEAFF

len: 12
j_gene: TRBJ2-7
abundance: -
d_gene: TRBD2
v_gene: TRBV10-3
CDR3nt: TGTGCCACGACTAGCGGGAGCGACGAGCAGTACTTC
CDR3aa: CATTSGSDEQYF

len: 15
j_gene: TRBJ1-1
abundance: -
d_gene: -
v_gene: TRBV6-6
CDR3nt: TGTGCCAGCAGTTACAGGGGTAACCTGAACACTGAAGCTTTCTTT
CDR3aa: CASSYRGNLNTEAFF

len: 16
j_gene: TRBJ2-7
abundance: -
d_gene: TRBD1
v_gene: TRBV4-1
CDR3nt: TGCGCCAGCAGCCAAGGGGACAGGGGAGGGATCTACGAGCAGTACTTC
CDR3aa: CASSQGDRGGIYEQYF

len: 16
j_gene: TRBJ2-1
abundance: -
d_gene: TRBD2
v_gene: TRBV27
CDR3nt: TGTGCCAGCAGTTTATCCACGGGACTAGCGTACAATGAGCAGTTCTTC
CDR3aa: CASSLSTGLAYNEQFF

len: 15
j_gene: TRBJ1-4
abundance: -
d_gene: TRBD1
v_gene: TRBV5-1
CDR3nt: TGCGCCAGCAGCGGGGGACAGGTGATTAATGAAAAACTGTTTTTT
CDR3aa: CASSGGQVINEKLFF

len: 14
j_gene: TRBJ1-5
abundance: -
d_gene: -
v_gene: TRBV6-1
CDR3nt: TGTGCCAGCAGTGAAGGCGGGGGTGTTCAGCCCCAGCATTTT
CDR3aa: CASSEGGGVQPQHF

len: 11
j_gene: TRBJ2-7
abundance: -
d_gene: -
v_gene: TRBV6-1
CDR3nt: TGTGCCAGCCGGACTACCTACGAGCAGTACTTC
CDR3aa: CASRTTYEQYF

len: 15
j_gene: TRBJ2-1
abundance: -
d_gene: -
v_gene: TRBV14
CDR3nt: TGTGCCAGCAGCCAGACAGGGAGGTCCTACAATGAGCAGTTCTTC
CDR3aa: CASSQTGRSYNEQFF

len: 15
j_gene: TRBJ1-2
abundance: -
d_gene: -
v_gene: TRBV7-9
CDR3nt: TGTGCCAGCAGCTTAATTCTGGAGGGATCGGATGGCTACACCTTC
CDR3aa: CASSLILEGSDGYTF

len: 16
j_gene: TRBJ1-2
abundance: -
d_gene: TRBD1
v_gene: TRBV19
CDR3nt: TGTGCCAGTAGTATCCAGGGGACAGGAACTAACTATGGCTACACCTTC
CDR3aa: CASSIQGTGTNYGYTF

len: 14
j_gene: TRBJ1-1
abundance: -
d_gene: -
v_gene: TRBV7-9
CDR3nt: TGTGCCAGCAGCCCAACAACACCGACAACTGAAGCTTTCTTT
CDR3aa: CASSPTTPTTEAFF

len: 18
j_gene: TRBJ2-1
abundance: -
d_gene: -
v_gene: TRBV10-3
CDR3nt: TGTGCCATCAGTGAACAAGGGGGGGTTGGCAGCTCCTACAATGAGCAGTTCTTC
CDR3aa: CAISEQGGVGSSYNEQFF

len: 15
j_gene: TRBJ2-1
abundance: -
d_gene: TRBD2
v_gene: TRBV7-9
CDR3nt: TGTGCCAGCAGCCTGACTAGCGGGAGATTGATTGAGCAGTTCTTC
CDR3aa: CASSLTSGRLIEQFF

len: 17
j_gene: TRBJ1-1
abundance: -
d_gene: -
v_gene: TRBV19
CDR3nt: TGTGCCAGTAGTCTGCCACCGGGGGGGACGGTGAACACTGAAGCTTTCTTT
CDR3aa: CASSLPPGGTVNTEAFF

len: 22
j_gene: TRBJ2-1
abundance: -
d_gene: -
v_gene: TRBV1
CDR3nt: TGCACCAGCAGCCAAGGAGGCTGGGTACAGGGGAAGACTAGCGGTCCCGGAATCGAGCAGTTCTTC
CDR3aa: CTSSQGGWVQGKTSGPGIEQFF

len: 11
j_gene: TRBJ1-2
abundance: -
d_gene: -
v_gene: TRBV5-1
CDR3nt: TGCGCCAGCAGCTCAAACTATGGCTACACCTTC
CDR3aa: CASSSNYGYTF

len: 17
j_gene: TRBJ2-1
abundance: -
d_gene: TRBD2
v_gene: TRBV6-1
CDR3nt: TGTGCCAGCAGTGCCCTAGCGGGAGGGGGGTCTTCGGATGAGCAGTTCTTC
CDR3aa: CASSALAGGGSSDEQFF

len: 16
j_gene: TRBJ1-1
abundance: -
d_gene: -
v_gene: TRBV27
CDR3nt: TGTGCCAGCAGTTACCAAAACAGGGTCGTGAACACTGAAGCTTTCTTT
CDR3aa: CASSYQNRVVNTEAFF

len: 11
j_gene: TRBJ1-1
abundance: few
d_gene: -
v_gene: TRBV6-1
CDR3nt: TGTGCCAGCAGTGAACGAGCTGAAGCTTTCTTT
CDR3aa: CASSERAEAFF

len: 17
j_gene: TRBJ2-1
abundance: few
d_gene: -
v_gene: TRBV6-4
CDR3nt: TGTGCCAGCAGTGAATGGGCTGAGGGTGCGGGCTACAATGAGCAGTTCTTC
CDR3aa: CASSEWAEGAGYNEQFF

len: 15
j_gene: TRBJ2-3
abundance: -
d_gene: -
v_gene: TRBV9
CDR3nt: TGTGCCAGCAGCGTAGCTACGACACTCGCAGATACGCAGTATTTT
CDR3aa: CASSVATTLADTQYF

len: 15
j_gene: TRBJ2-5
abundance: -
d_gene: TRBD2
v_gene: TRBV4-3
CDR3nt: TGCGCCAGCAGCCAAATCCCTAGCGGGAAAGAGACCCAGTACTTC
CDR3aa: CASSQIPSGKETQYF

len: 18
j_gene: TRBJ2-1
abundance: -
d_gene: TRBD2
v_gene: TRBV18
CDR3nt: TGTGCCAGCTCCCCTGTCCCGGGACTAGACCGGCTTGACAATGAGCAGTTCTTC
CDR3aa: CASSPVPGLDRLDNEQFF

len: 15
j_gene: TRBJ2-7
abundance: once
d_gene: -
v_gene: TRBV19
CDR3nt: TGTGCCAGTAGCGAAGGGTCGGGGGTCCGGTACGAGCAGTACTTC
CDR3aa: CASSEGSGVRYEQYF